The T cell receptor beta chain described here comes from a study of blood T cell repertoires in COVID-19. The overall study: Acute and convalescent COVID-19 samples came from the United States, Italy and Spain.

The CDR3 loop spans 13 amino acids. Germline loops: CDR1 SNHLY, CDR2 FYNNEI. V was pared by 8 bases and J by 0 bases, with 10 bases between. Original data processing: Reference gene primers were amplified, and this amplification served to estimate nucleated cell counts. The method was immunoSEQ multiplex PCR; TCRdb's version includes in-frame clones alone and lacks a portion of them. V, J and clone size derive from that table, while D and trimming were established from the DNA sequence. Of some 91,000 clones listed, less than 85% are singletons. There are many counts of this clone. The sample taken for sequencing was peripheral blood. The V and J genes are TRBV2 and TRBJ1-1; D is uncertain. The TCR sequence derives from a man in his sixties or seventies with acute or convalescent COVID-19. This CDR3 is CASSIHLNTEAFF. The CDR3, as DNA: TGTGCCAGCTCGATACACCTGAACACTGAAGCTTTCTTT.